This T cell receptor beta chain was captured by sequencing in a study of cytomegalovirus exposure and HLA in healthy donors (dated by TCRdb to about 2017). About the study as a whole: An earlier analysis of roughly 570 of the donors reported approximately 280 Gb of sequence data and roughly 120 million unique TCR beta sequences obtained from 180 million or so T cells. Of the 300 to 400 genotyped donors, roughly 80% fell in the genetic ancestry cluster associated with self-reported Caucasian donors. The study used immunosequencing to profile the T cell repertoires of around 600 subjects and linked those repertoires to cytomegalovirus serostatus. Class I and class II HLA loci were covered by the typing at four-digit resolution. The study aimed to test whether signatures of past pathogen exposure could be identified by cataloging public T cell receptors. To study patterns of TCR occurrence, a later analysis re-analyzed previously published TCR beta repertoires from several hundred donors and added high-resolution HLA genotyping. Genome-wide SNP genotypes for about 60% of the roughly 670 donors were used in a later genetic analysis, which treated that subset as a discovery cohort. The study combined high-throughput TCR immunosequencing, statistical association of individual TCRs with disease status, and machine learning to predict cytomegalovirus infection status. The number of donors typed differed by locus, with 629-630 for A, B, C, DRB1 and DQB1, over 500 for DQA1, over 600 for DPA1, and 450 to 480 for DPB1. All discovery cohort repertoires had been generated using a single sequencing platform. Along with the approximately 650-subject first cohort, a separate validation cohort of over a hundred different subjects was used. Roughly 5 DR-DQ haplotypes were handled as single units for association and clustering, since linkage in the cohort was strong. Alongside the repertoire data, information on donor age, sex, ethnicity and CMV serostatus was compiled. Among roughly 400 genotyped donors of the cohort, an average of 235,054 unique TCR beta nucleotide sequences were sequenced per donor, roughly 20% of them non-productive. In an earlier analysis of roughly 600 of the donors, high-throughput TCR beta sequencing was used to judge whether each TCR beta V gene segment behaved as functional or pseudogenic. An early release that covered 500 to 800 HLA-typed donors contained around 300 gigabases of sequencing data and 70 million to 100 million unique TCR sequences. Rather than drawing on any new phenotypic data, the later analysis identified candidate immune exposures from TCR beta sequences and the way those sequences occurred across donors. Study-wide findings and limitations: The study gave a list of some 150 TCR beta chains associated with cytomegalovirus. Compared with the roughly 670-donor mean, donors in an Asian-associated ancestry cluster had fewer N-insertions in productive TCRs, according to a later genetic analysis. According to a later analysis, most CMV-associated TCR beta chains appeared to be HLA-restricted, and the HLA associations seemed to be driven largely by CMV exposure. In vitro tests confirmed that a few of the cytomegalovirus-associated TCR beta chains recognize cytomegalovirus antigens. Most TCR sequences were seen in very few donors, while some public TCRs were found in many individuals. Linkage disequilibrium might explain the correlated functional status among segregating V segments, but an unknown experimental factor could not be excluded. In a later analysis, HLA-associated TCR beta chains showed more clonal expansion and lower generation probabilities than non-associated chains that were equally common. Strong co-occurrence of HLA alleles, especially DR and DQ, made assigning TCR associations to individual alleles difficult. Because HLA typing was unavailable for some donors at each locus, only the typed subset was used in association tests. Seventeen rarely observed V segments, including chromosome 9 orphons, were excluded from the earlier analysis of just under 600 of the donors because counts were too low. In a later analysis, the rate of TCR association differed among HLA loci, with DRB1 alleles having the most associated TCRs and HLA-C alleles having the fewest. Several of the top co-occurrence clusters appeared to be linked to parvovirus B19, influenza, CMV and Epstein-Barr virus, according to a later analysis. A later analysis associated about 18,000 TCR beta sequences with specific HLA alleles at a false discovery rate of 0.05. Some IMGT-functional V segments, including TRBV6-2 and TRBV6-3, could not be distinguished by the 87-base-pair reads and were therefore excluded. A group of highly shared sequence variants was considered likely to be a technical artifact of the sequencing pipeline. The only immune exposure information available for the cohort was CMV serostatus. Roughly uniform sequencing depth across donors was assumed in presence/absence analyses, although this assumption may not hold. In a later genetic analysis, a missense DCLRE1C variant was associated with V-gene and J-gene trimming of TCR beta chains, and the association was replicated in an independent cohort. In an earlier analysis of 587 of the donors, most TCR beta V segments appeared in productive rearrangements about 87% or about 30% of the time, broadly matching IMGT annotations. The classifier was reported to diagnose cytomegalovirus status with high specificity and sensitivity in both the original and validation cohorts. A further reported finding was that TCR beta sequences accurately predicted the HLA-A and HLA-B alleles for most subjects in the first cohort. This cohort had only TCR beta chains sequenced, and the lack of alpha or paired-chain data limited which features could be detected. The authors suggested that the approach could potentially be extended to other disease states and immunological phenotypes.

The CDR3, from cysteine to phenylalanine, totals 17 residues. The sequence is cut down to CDR3 DNA, 51 bases in frame from base 1. Germline trimming: 6 bases from V, 1 base from J; junction bases outside gene matches: 7. CDR1 and CDR2, looked up from the germline V gene, are MRHNA and SNTAGT. In total, approximately 690 healthy bone marrow donors made up the cohort. At the time of sampling, all cohort members were nominally healthy, though unrecorded immune exposures were likely present. The donor was CMV seronegative and belonged to the group of around 400 seronegative cohort members. A peripheral blood sample was collected from each donor, and TCR beta sequencing was performed on peripheral blood mononuclear cells. The Qiagen DNeasy Blood Extraction Kit was used to extract genomic DNA from the blood cell samples. In regard to this clone: Its specific antigen is unknown. The record has no base qualities; no much larger clone is one base away.

The receptor library was made with the immunoSEQ multiplex PCR assay. For the multiplex PCR, a mixture combining 60 forward primers for TCR Vbeta segments and 13 reverse primers for TCR Jbeta segments was used. The CDR3 region of rearranged TCR beta genes was amplified from genomic DNA with a multiplex PCR assay. On the Illumina HiSeq System, the amplified TCR beta libraries were sequenced as 87-base-pair reads. The original methods were these. A later analysis counted 75 million to 100 million unique TCR beta chains across the 666 repertoires, and around 12 million of these chains were shared by at least two donors. Raw reads were error-corrected and collapsed into unique sequences with a nearest-neighbor algorithm that merged closely related sequences to remove PCR and sequencing errors. V, D and J gene segments were assigned by aligning CDR3 sequences to IMGT reference sequences. For a sequence to be retained, at least a six-nucleotide match to both a V gene segment and a J gene segment was required. A rearrangement counted as productive if the CDR3 had no stop codons and remained in frame with V and J, and every other rearrangement counted as non-productive. Following IMGT convention, CDR3 was defined as the stretch from the second conserved V-encoded cysteine up to the conserved J-encoded phenylalanine. The earlier analysis of 587 of the donors excluded any sequence lacking an unambiguous match to a single V gene segment. An earlier analysis of 587 of the donors classified V segments as functional when productive rearrangements were above 56.7% and as segregating when the standard deviation between donors was above 5%. A statistical classification framework was built to diagnose cytomegalovirus status from the catalog of TCR beta chain sequences. In a later analysis, TCR nucleotide sequences were compared against IMGT/GENE-DB human TR gene sequences so that V and J genes could be assigned. The TCRdist pipeline was used in a later analysis to assign CDR3 sequences and most-parsimonious VDJ recombination scenarios. In a later analysis, every TCR beta chain was defined by the combination of its CDR3 amino acid sequence and its V-gene family, and reads without a unique V-gene family were dropped. In a later analysis, 450 to 600 highly shared, low-generation-probability nucleotide sequences were removed to address suspected cross-contamination and a sequencing artifact. In a later analysis, a clonal expansion index for each public chain was calculated from normalized within-repertoire ranks of inferred template counts. Generation probabilities in a later analysis came from a VDJ recombination model fitted to out-of-frame rearrangements, and those results were checked against IGoR. A later analysis scored TCR-TCR, TCR-HLA and TCR-CMV co-occurrence with hypergeometric tests, applying a repertoire-size bias correction to TCR pairs. In a later analysis, false discovery rates were estimated by permuting HLA or CMV assignments 20 times. A later analysis grouped co-occurring TCRs with DBSCAN, adding TCRdist sequence similarity when clustering within HLA-allele-positive subsets. Co-occurrence clustering excluded repertoires with fewer than 30,000 or more than 120,000 public chains, plus five with anomalous nucleotide sharing. The source is immuneACCESS, and TCRdb retained only in-frame sequences with V and J called. Part of the clones is not carried over; for the studies checked, unresolved V genes explain less than half of this, and the remainder is unexplained. D and trimming come from the DNA, and the V and J calls and clone size come from that table. The sample profile shows 140,000 to 150,000 clones; about three quarters of them were found once. The ten largest clonotypes hold about 3.7% of the sample.

Recombination connected TRBV6-4 to TRBJ1-4, with TRBD1 identical over 11 junction bases. Specimen: PBMCs. This TCR was recovered from a male donor in good health and CMV-seronegative. The nucleotide sequence is TGTGCCAGCAGAGGGGACAGGGGGTTCAAAACTAATGAAAAACTGTTTTTT. This translates into CASRGDRGFKTNEKLFF.